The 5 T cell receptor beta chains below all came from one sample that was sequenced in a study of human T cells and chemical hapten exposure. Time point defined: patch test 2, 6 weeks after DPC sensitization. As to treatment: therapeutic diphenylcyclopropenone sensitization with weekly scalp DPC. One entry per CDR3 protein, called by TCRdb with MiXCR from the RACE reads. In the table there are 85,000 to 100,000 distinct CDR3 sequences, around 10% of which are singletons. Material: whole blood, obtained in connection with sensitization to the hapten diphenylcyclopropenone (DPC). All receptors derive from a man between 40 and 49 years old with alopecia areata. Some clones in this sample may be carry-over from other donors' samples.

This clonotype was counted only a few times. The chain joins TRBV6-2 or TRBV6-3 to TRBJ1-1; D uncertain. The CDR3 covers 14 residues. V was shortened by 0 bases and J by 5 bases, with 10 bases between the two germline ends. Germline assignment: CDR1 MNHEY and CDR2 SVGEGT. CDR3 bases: TGTGCCAGCAGTTACTCGAGAACGATTACTGAAGCTTTCTTT. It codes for CASSYSRTITEAFF.

The CDR3 coding sequence is TGTGCCTGGAGTGTCGCAGGTTCGGTAGGTGGCTACACCTTC. Encoded protein: CAWSVAGSVGGYTF. The V gene is TRBV30, the J gene TRBJ1-2; D is ambiguous. V was clipped by 0 bases and J by 7 bases, with 15 bases between them. Germline assignment: CDR1 GTSNPN and CDR2 SVGIG (reference sequence). This CDR3 is 14 amino acids long.

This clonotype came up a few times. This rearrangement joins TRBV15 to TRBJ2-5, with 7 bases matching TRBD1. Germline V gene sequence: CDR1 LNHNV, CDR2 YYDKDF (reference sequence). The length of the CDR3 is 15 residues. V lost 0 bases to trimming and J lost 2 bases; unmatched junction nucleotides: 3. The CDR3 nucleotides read TGTGCCACCAGCAGAGATCCAGGGGGACAAGAGACCCAGTACTTC. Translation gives CATSRDPGGQETQYF.

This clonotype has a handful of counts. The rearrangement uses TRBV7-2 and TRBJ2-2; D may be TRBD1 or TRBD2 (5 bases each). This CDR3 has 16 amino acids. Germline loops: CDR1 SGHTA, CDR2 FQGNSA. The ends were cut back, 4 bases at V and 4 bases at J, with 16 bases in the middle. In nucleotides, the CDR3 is TGTGCCAGCAGCTCTCCGGGACGGACGACCACCGGGGAGCTGTTTTTT. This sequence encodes CASSSPGRTTTGELFF.

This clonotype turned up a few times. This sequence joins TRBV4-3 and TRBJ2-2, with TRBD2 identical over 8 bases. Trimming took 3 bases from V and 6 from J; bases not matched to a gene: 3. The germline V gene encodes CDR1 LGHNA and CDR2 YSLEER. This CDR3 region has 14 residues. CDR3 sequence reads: CASSQGTSPGELFF. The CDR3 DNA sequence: TGCGCCAGCAGCCAGGGGACTAGTCCCGGGGAGCTGTTTTTT.